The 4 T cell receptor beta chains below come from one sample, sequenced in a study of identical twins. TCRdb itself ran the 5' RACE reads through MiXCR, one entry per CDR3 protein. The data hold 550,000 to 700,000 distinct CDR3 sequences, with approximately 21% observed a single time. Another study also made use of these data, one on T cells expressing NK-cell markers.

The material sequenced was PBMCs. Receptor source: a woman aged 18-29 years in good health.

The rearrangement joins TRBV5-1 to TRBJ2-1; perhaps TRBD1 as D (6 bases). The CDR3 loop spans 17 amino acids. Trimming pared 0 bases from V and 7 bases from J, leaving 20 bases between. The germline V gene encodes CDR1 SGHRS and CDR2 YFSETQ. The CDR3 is CASSLGLGAQWGNEQFF. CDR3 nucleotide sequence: TGCGCCAGCAGCTTGGGTCTGGGGGCCCAATGGGGTAATGAGCAGTTCTTC.

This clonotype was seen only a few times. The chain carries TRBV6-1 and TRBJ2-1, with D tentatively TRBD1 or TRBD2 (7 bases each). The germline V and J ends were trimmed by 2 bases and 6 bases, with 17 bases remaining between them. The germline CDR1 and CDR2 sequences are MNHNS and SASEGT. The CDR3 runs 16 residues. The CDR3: CASSERVTGRGNEQFF. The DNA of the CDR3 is TGTGCCAGCAGTGAACGGGTGACAGGGAGGGGCAATGAGCAGTTCTTC.

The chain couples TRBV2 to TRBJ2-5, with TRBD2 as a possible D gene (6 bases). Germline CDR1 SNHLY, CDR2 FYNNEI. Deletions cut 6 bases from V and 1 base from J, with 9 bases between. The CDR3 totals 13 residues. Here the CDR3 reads CASRPTSQETQYF. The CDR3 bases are TGTGCCAGCAGGCCGACTAGCCAAGAGACCCAGTACTTC. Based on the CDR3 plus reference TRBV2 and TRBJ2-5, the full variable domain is EPEVTQTPSHQVTQMGQEVILRCVPISNHLYFYWYRQILGQKVEFLVSFYNNEISEKSEIFDDQFSVERPDGSNFTLKIRSTKLEDSAMYFCASRPTSQETQYFGPGTRLLVL.

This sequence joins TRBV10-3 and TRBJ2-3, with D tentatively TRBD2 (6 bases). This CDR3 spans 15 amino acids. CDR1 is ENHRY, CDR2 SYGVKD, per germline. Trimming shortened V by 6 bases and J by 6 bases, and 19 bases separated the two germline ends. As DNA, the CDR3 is TGTGCCATCAGCGCCCGGGACTCCTCCGCCGATACGCAGTATTTT. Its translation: CAISARDSSADTQYF.